The rows below give T cell receptor beta chains drawn from one sample of a study of CD8+ T cells in alopecia areata. Some clones are missing from TCRdb's copy, which holds only in-frame ones; the method was immunoSEQ multiplex PCR. Among 200,000 or so clones, 40% to 55% were seen once, and the ten largest hold approximately 2.4%. The sample was CD4+ T cells sorted from blood, taken at approximately week 36, from a patient treated with tofacitinib. These receptors all stem from a human donor with alopecia areata. The CDR3 runs from the conserved cysteine through the conserved F or W. Clone size is given for some rows only: seen once, a few or many times, or a class if the clone is expanded.

TRBJ1-5	.	TRBV30	CAWSSGTPGQPQHF
TRBJ2-3	few	TRBV4-3	CASSQALDTEITDTQYF
TRBJ2-7	.	TRBV6-1	CASAASGRVYEQYF
TRBJ2-5	.	TRBV7-9	CASSPPGAGQETQYF
TRBJ2-7	few	TRBV7-9	CASSFQQGVNEQYF
TRBJ2-3	.	TRBV18	CASSLKGLAGVLTDTQYF
TRBJ2-6	.	TRBV5-4	CASSWRSGANVLTF
TRBJ2-3	few	TRBV10-2	CASSSRTSGTADTQYF
TRBJ1-2	.	TRBV30	CAWRLQGISGYTF
TRBJ2-1	.	TRBV5-1	CASSLDGGTNEQFF
TRBJ1-1	few	TRBV5-4	CASSKGQNTEAFF
TRBJ2-7	few	TRBV5-1	CASSWGSPEQYF
TRBJ2-4	.	TRBV9	CASSVNLAKNIQYF
TRBJ2-2	.	TRBV7-3	CASSLALVSRGANTGELFF
TRBJ1-1	few	TRBV30	CAWSPRNTEAFF
TRBJ2-3	.	TRBV6-6	CASGLAGSTDTQYF
TRBJ1-1	.	TRBV5-1	CASSLEQGRTEAFF
TRBJ1-1	.	TRBV30	CAWRGGAKQAFF
TRBJ2-6	.	TRBV4-3	CASSPQGRGANVLTF
TRBJ1-1	once	TRBV6-5	CASSQTGGVTEAFF
TRBJ2-1	.	TRBV29-1	CSVEESGGSSYNEQFF
TRBJ2-2	once	TRBV5-1	CASSLDRGNTGELFF
TRBJ2-5	.	TRBV30	CASQEGASGSVETQYF
TRBJ2-2	.	TRBV6-5	CASSYSGTAPGGELFF
TRBJ2-3	few	TRBV5-1	CASRRDDTDTQYF
TRBJ2-1	once	TRBV9	CASSPRGEIYEQFF
TRBJ2-3	many	TRBV4-3	CASSQEASDTDTQYF
TRBJ2-2	few	TRBV28	CAIWTKNTGELFF
TRBJ2-2	many	TRBV5-1	CASSPTSGLNTGELFF
TRBJ2-5	.	TRBV5-1	CASRVQGALGETQYF